The present entry profiles one T cell receptor beta chain with its context. Per the original methods: Estimates of nucleated cell counts were drawn from the amplification of reference gene primers. Clones were read by immunoSEQ multiplex PCR, and TCRdb kept only the in-frame ones, dropping some. Clone size and V and J calls were adopted from that table, with D and trimming inferred from the DNA. Of over 200,000 clones in the sample, roughly 87% are singletons; the top ten hold 1.9%. V lost 4 bases, J lost 2 bases, and 9 bases lay in between. The CDR3 consists of 14 residues. Germline V gene data show CDR1 as MNHEY and CDR2 as SVGEGT. This sample was included in a study of blood T cell repertoires in COVID-19.

The chain recombines TRBV6-2 or TRBV6-3 with TRBJ1-3; possibly TRBD1 for D (6 bases). The receptor was isolated from a middle-aged man with active or convalescent COVID-19. The sequenced sample consisted of peripheral blood. Here the CDR3 DNA reads TGTGCCAGCAGTTTACAGGGAACTGGAAACACCATATATTTT. As protein: CASSLQGTGNTIYF.